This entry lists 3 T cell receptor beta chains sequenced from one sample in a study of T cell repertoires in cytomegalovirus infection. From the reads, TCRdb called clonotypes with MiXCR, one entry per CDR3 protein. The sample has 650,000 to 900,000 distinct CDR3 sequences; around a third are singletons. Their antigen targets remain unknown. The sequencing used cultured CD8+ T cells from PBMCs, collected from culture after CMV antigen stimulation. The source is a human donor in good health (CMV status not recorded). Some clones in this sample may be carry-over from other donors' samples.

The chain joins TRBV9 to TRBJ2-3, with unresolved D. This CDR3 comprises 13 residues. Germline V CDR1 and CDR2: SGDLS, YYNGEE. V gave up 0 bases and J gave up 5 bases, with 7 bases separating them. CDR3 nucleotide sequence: TGTGCCAGCAGCGTAGGGGAAAGAGATACGCAGTATTTT. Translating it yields CASSVGERDTQYF. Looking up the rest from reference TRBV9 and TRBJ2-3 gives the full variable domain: DSGVTQTPKHLITATGQRVTLRCSPRSGDLSVYWYQQSLDQGLQFLIQYYNGEERAKGNILERFSAQQFPDLHSELNLSSLELGDSALYFCASSVGERDTQYFGPGTRLTVL.

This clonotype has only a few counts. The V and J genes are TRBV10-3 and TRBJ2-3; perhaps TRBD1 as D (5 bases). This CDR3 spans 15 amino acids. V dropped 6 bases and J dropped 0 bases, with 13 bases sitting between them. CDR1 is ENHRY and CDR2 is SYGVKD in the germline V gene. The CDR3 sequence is CAIRGAASSTDTQYF. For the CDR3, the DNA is TGTGCCATCAGAGGGGCAGCCTCTAGCACAGATACGCAGTATTTT.

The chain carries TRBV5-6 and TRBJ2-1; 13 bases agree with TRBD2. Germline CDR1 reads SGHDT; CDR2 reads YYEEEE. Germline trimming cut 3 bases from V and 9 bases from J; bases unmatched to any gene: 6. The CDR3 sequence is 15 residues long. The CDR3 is CASSSGTSGVLEQFF. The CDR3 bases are TGTGCCAGCAGCTCTGGGACTAGCGGGGTGCTTGAGCAGTTCTTC.